These 10 T cell receptor beta chains came from one sample sequenced in a study of blood T cell repertoires in COVID-19. Method: immunoSEQ multiplex PCR; TCRdb's copy keeps in-frame clones and lacks some. The data contain fewer than 90,000 clones, 70% to 90% of them seen just once; the ten biggest clones take up approximately 1.5%. Sequencing was done on a sample of peripheral blood. The receptors originated from a human donor in a cohort sampled during active COVID-19.

This clone has more than one count but fewer than ten. The rearrangement links TRBV5-1 to TRBJ2-3; TRBD2 aligns across 8 bases. The germline V gene has CDR1 SGHRS and CDR2 YFSETQ. Trimming took 4 bases from V and 3 from J; bases not matched to a gene: 13. The CDR3 is 17 residues long. The CDR3 here is CASSAAGLASRTDTQYF. CDR3 nucleotide sequence: TGCGCCAGCAGCGCAGCCGGACTAGCAAGTCGTACAGATACGCAGTATTTT.

The chain employs TRBV10-3 and TRBJ1-5; tentative D call: TRBD1 (6 bases). The V end lost 6 bases, the J end lost 4 bases, and 7 bases lay between the germline ends. The CDR3 is made up of 12 amino acids. Germline values: CDR1 ENHRY, CDR2 SYGVKD. CDR3 protein: CAISDRNQPQHF. The CDR3 DNA follows: TGTGCCATCAGCGACAGGAATCAGCCCCAGCATTTT.

The chain combines TRBV30 with TRBJ1-5; maybe TRBD1 (6 bases). This CDR3 spans 13 amino acids. The V end was cut by 5 bases, the J end by 2 bases, with 10 bases between. Germline-derived CDR1 and CDR2 are GTSNPN and SVGIG (reference sequence). The CDR3 loop reads CAWPYRGNQPQHF. The CDR3 nucleotides read TGTGCCTGGCCCTACAGGGGCAATCAGCCCCAGCATTTT.

V and J are TRBV3-1 (or the pseudogene TRBV3-2) and TRBJ1-1; D call uncertain. Germline CDR1 is LGHDT and CDR2 is YNNKEL (reference sequence). The CDR3 consists of 13 residues. The V end was cut by 4 bases, the J end by 4 bases, with 10 bases between. The CDR3 bases are TGTGCCAGCAGCCCCTTTCGAGGCACTGAAGCTTTCTTT. This codes for CASSPFRGTEAFF.

A few counts support this clone. The chain carries TRBV7-9 and TRBJ2-1; D is possibly TRBD2 (6 bases). In germline, CDR1 is SEHNR, CDR2 FQNEAQ (reference sequence). V lost 7 bases, J lost 6 bases, and 13 bases lay in between. The CDR3 is 13 amino acids. The CDR3 is CASTRAGVNEQFF. The CDR3 nucleotides read TGTGCCAGCACCAGAGCGGGCGTCAATGAGCAGTTCTTC.

The V and J genes are TRBV2 and TRBJ2-4; 8 bases align to TRBD2. CDR1 is SNHLY, CDR2 FYNNEI, per germline. Trimming took 5 bases from V and 8 from J; bases not matched to a gene: 8. The CDR3 consists of 14 residues. The CDR3 nucleotides read TGTGCCAGCAGTCGGACTAGCCGTAAAGACATTCAGTACTTC. It is translated as CASSRTSRKDIQYF.

The CDR3 DNA is TGTGCCAGCAGGGGCCGGGACTCGGCCACAGATACGCAGTATTTT. Translated, it gives CASRGRDSATDTQYF. V gene TRBV6-5 combines with J gene TRBJ2-3; maybe TRBD2 (6 bases). The CDR3 contains 15 residues. Looked up from germline, CDR1 is MNHEY and CDR2 is SVGAGI. Trimming took off 6 bases at V and 2 bases at J, with 15 bases between the two ends.

This chain joins TRBV27 and TRBJ2-2, with 9 bases matching TRBD1. The CDR3 length is 17 residues. The ends lost 5 bases at V and 4 bases at J; junction bases unmatched: 11. The germline CDR1 and CDR2 sequences are MNHEY and SMNVEV (reference sequence). The CDR3 DNA reads TGTGCCAGCAGTCGGAATACAGGGGGCTCTACCACCGGGGAGCTGTTTTTT. Encoded protein: CASSRNTGGSTTGELFF.

The V gene is TRBV5-4, the J gene TRBJ2-3, with unresolved D. V was clipped by 4 bases and J by 0 bases, with 9 bases between them. Germline V gene sequence: CDR1 SGHNT, CDR2 YYREEE (reference sequence). This CDR3 is built from 14 residues. The CDR3 region is CASSPTVSTDTQYF. The DNA for the CDR3 is TGTGCCAGCAGCCCCACGGTTAGCACAGATACGCAGTATTTT.

The V call is TRBV11-3, the J call TRBJ1-5; TRBD1 agrees at 12 bases. There are 16 residues in the CDR3. Germline V CDR1 and CDR2: SGHNT, YENEEA. V trimming: 11 bases; J trimming: 6 bases; junction bases outside the gene matches: 14. In nucleotides, the CDR3 is TGTGCCCCGACCGACCAGGGACAGGGGGCAGGTCAGCCCCAGCATTTT. This translates into CAPTDQGQGAGQPQHF.